The text below deals with one T cell receptor beta chain. This sample was included in a study of blood T cell repertoires in COVID-19. The wider study: From the United States, Italy and Spain came samples of acute and convalescent COVID-19. The cDNA or gDNA used as material had been derived from T cells, B-cell-depleted T cells, or PBMCs.

V lost 0 bases and J 8 bases, leaving 22 bases between the germline ends. This CDR3 spans 17 amino acids. From germline, CDR1 is MNHEY and CDR2 SMNVEV (reference sequence). In the source study's methods: For nucleated cells, counts were estimated from reference gene primer amplification. Assay used: immunoSEQ multiplex PCR; TCRdb lists only in-frame clones, some missing. V and J calls and clone size follow that table, whereas D and trimming were derived from the DNA. The repertoire includes 65,000 to 90,000 clones, more than 70% of them detected once, and 8% sits in the top ten. Material for sequencing was peripheral blood. The sequence derives from a man in his forties or fifties with active COVID-19. V and J are TRBV27 and TRBJ1-2; D perhaps matches TRBD1 (6 bases). CDR3 nucleotides: TGTGCCAGCAGTTTATCCGCCATCCACCAGGGACAAAAGGGCTACACCTTC. Its protein product is CASSLSAIHQGQKGYTF.